This TCR beta chain was sequenced in a study of CD8 T cells in Susac syndrome. The study's findings and limits: The relatively small number of individuals in the TCR sequencing and HLA analysis was acknowledged by the study.

Sequencing of TCR beta covered CD8+ and CD4+ T cells obtained from blood. TEMRA cells were enriched by FACS, while CD8+ and CD4+ T cells were obtained through a negative isolation that was performed magnetically. Trimming removed 2 bases from V and 2 bases from J, with 12 bases in between. The germline V gene has CDR1 DFQATT and CDR2 SNEGSKA (reference sequence). The CDR3 totals 14 residues. RNA, at about 0.45 to 1 ug, was reverse transcribed with random hexamers. Across 54 Vbeta and 13 Jbeta, TCR beta CDR3 was amplified with immunoSEQ multiplex PCR. TCRdb recomputed calls from the immunoSEQ multiplex PCR reads with MiXCR, one row per CDR3 protein. The table lists roughly 200,000 distinct CDR3 sequences, under 97% of them singletons. To note about this clonotype: Antigen specificity is unknown.

The gene calls are TRBV20-1 and TRBJ1-2; D is uncertain. This TCR derives from a human donor with multiple sclerosis. The sequencing sample was made of CD4+ T cells from PBMCs. CDR3: CSARPGGSNYGYTF. The CDR3 coding sequence is TGCAGTGCTAGACCCGGAGGATCCAACTATGGCTACACCTTC.